The 31 T cell receptor beta chains listed next were all sequenced from one sample in a study of identical twins. Using its own MiXCR run on the 5' RACE reads, TCRdb lists one record per CDR3 protein. The sample includes 470,000 or so distinct CDR3 sequences, roughly 26% of them seen just once. This sample also appeared in a second study, on T cells expressing NK-cell markers.

The sequenced sample consisted of CD4+ T cells sorted from blood. The receptor set was obtained from a woman between 18 and 29 years old in good health.

The chain uses TRBV20-1 and TRBJ2-4; 7 bases agree with TRBD2. The CDR3 is made up of 16 amino acids. CDR1 DFQATT and CDR2 SNEGSKA come from the germline V gene (reference sequence). V lost 1 base, J lost 3 bases, and 9 bases stayed unmatched. CDR3 DNA sequence: TGCAGTGCTAGAGCCCCCATGGGCGGGGGCAAAAACATTCAGTACTTC. Amino acids: CSARAPMGGGKNIQYF.

This clonotype was counted ten times or more. The J gene is TRBJ2-3, the V gene TRBV29-1, with 7 bases fitting TRBD2. The CDR3 covers 14 residues. Germline values: CDR1 SQVTM, CDR2 ANQGSEA. The V segment lost 3 bases and the J segment 4 bases; nucleotides outside the gene matches: 7. The CDR3: CSVEGGRSADTQYF. CDR3 bases: TGCAGCGTTGAGGGCGGGAGAAGCGCAGATACGCAGTATTTT.

On this clonotype itself: The junction shows a germline mismatch at one end, possibly a read error. This chain uses TRBV18 with TRBJ2-7; TRBD1 matches 9 bases. The CDR3 has 16 residues. The germline CDR1 and CDR2 sequences are KGHSH and LQKENI. This CDR3 is CASSRERTGASHEQYF. In nucleotides, the CDR3 is TGTGCCAGCTCACGCGAAAGGACAGGGGCCTCCCACGAGCAGTACTTC.

This clonotype was recorded a few times. The chain combines TRBV7-3 with TRBJ1-1; D is possibly TRBD1 (6 bases). Between the trimmed V and J ends, which lost 1 base and 5 bases, there was a span of 14 bases. This CDR3 contains 15 residues. Per the germline V gene, CDR1 is SGHTA and CDR2 is FQGTGA. For the CDR3, the DNA is TGTGCCAGCAGCTTAATCCCTGGACAGCTTACTGAAGCTTTCTTT. It encodes CASSLIPGQLTEAFF.

This clonotype was counted between two and nine times. The chain joins TRBV18 to TRBJ2-1; D possibly corresponds to TRBD2 (6 bases). Trimming pared 8 bases from V and 1 base from J, leaving 9 bases between. Germline V lookup: CDR1 KGHSH, CDR2 LQKENI. The CDR3 runs 13 residues. CDR3 coding DNA: TGTGCCAGCGCCGGGGGTTCCTACAATGAGCAGTTCTTC. Translating gives CASAGGSYNEQFF. The full variable domain, rest sourced from reference TRBV18 and TRBJ2-1, is NAGVMQNPRHLVRRRGQEARLRCSPMKGHSHVYWYRQLPEEGLKFMVYLQKENIIDESGMPKERFSAEFPKEGPSILRIQQVVRGDSAAYFCASAGGSYNEQFFGPGTRLTVL.

The CDR3 sequence: CASSLVSSVLKGANYGYTF. DNA of the CDR3: TGCGCCAGCAGCTTAGTCTCGTCGGTTCTGAAAGGAGCTAACTATGGCTACACCTTC. The chain couples TRBV5-1 to TRBJ1-2; D is unresolved. Germline V gene sequence: CDR1 SGHRS, CDR2 YFSETQ. The germline V and J ends were trimmed by 2 bases and 0 bases, with 23 bases remaining between them. CDR3 length equals 19 residues.

The chain recombines TRBV7-8 with TRBJ2-1, with TRBD2 identical over 13 bases. Germline-derived CDR1 and CDR2 are SGHVS and FQNEAQ. This CDR3 comprises 17 residues. Trimming removed 6 bases from V and 7 bases from J; junction bases left unmatched: 12. CDR3 in DNA: TGTGCCAGCAGTTCTCCCGGACTAGCGGGAGTGGGTAATGAGCAGTTCTTC. Its translation: CASSSPGLAGVGNEQFF.

The V call is TRBV5-4, the J call TRBJ2-3; 9 bases align to TRBD2. This CDR3 comprises 16 residues. V was clipped by 4 bases and J by 0 bases; unmatched bases: 6. The germline V gene has CDR1 SGHNT and CDR2 YYREEE (reference sequence). CDR3 DNA sequence: TGTGCCAGCAGCCGAAGCGGGGGGCGTAGCACAGATACGCAGTATTTT. Amino acids: CASSRSGGRSTDTQYF.

This clonotype was seen repeatedly, ten times or more. The chain joins TRBV5-1 to TRBJ1-1, with D perhaps matching TRBD1 (5 bases). The CDR3 length is 15 residues. Germline lookup yields CDR1 SGHRS and CDR2 YFSETQ. Trimming pared 0 bases from V and 1 base from J, leaving 10 bases between. The CDR3 spells CASSLGGTANTEAFF. The CDR3 nucleotides read TGCGCCAGCAGCTTGGGAGGGACTGCGAACACTGAAGCTTTCTTT. Filled out from reference TRBV5-1 and TRBJ1-1, the complete variable domain reads KAGVTQTPRYLIKTRGQQVTLSCSPISGHRSVSWYQQTPGQGLQFLFEYFSETQRNKGNFPGRFSGRQFSNSRSEMNVSTLELGDSALYLCASSLGGTANTEAFFGQGTRLTVV.

The chain joins TRBV6-5 to TRBJ1-1; D unclear. The CDR3 totals 14 residues. CDR1 MNHEY and CDR2 SVGAGI come from the germline V gene. Trimming took off 2 bases at V and 1 base at J, with 8 bases between the two ends. CDR3 coding DNA: TGTGCCAGCAGTTACCCAGGTGGGAACACTGAAGCTTTCTTT. Protein product: CASSYPGGNTEAFF.

The chain has TRBV19 and TRBJ2-1; TRBD2 aligns across 10 bases. Trimming took 7 bases from V and 2 from J; bases not matched to a gene: 8. The CDR3 is made up of 16 amino acids. Germline-derived CDR1 and CDR2 are LNHDA and SQIVND (reference sequence). The CDR3 bases are TGTGCCAGTATTAGCCAAAGCGGGAGGGCCTACAATGAGCAGTTCTTC. Translation gives CASISQSGRAYNEQFF.

This clonotype was seen ten or more times. The V and J genes are TRBV7-8 and TRBJ2-2; D may correspond to TRBD1 or TRBD2 (5 bases each). The V gene lost 3 bases and the J gene lost 6 bases, with 14 bases spanning the gap. Germline values: CDR1 SGHVS, CDR2 FQNEAQ. The CDR3 totals 15 residues. The CDR3 sequence: CASSFDRDGAGELFF. CDR3 coding DNA: TGTGCCAGCAGCTTCGACCGGGACGGGGCCGGGGAGCTGTTTTTT.

This clonotype has just a few counts. This chain joins TRBV5-1 and TRBJ2-1; the match to TRBD2 covers 10 bases. The CDR3 loop spans 15 amino acids. Germline trimming cut 5 bases from V and 4 bases from J; bases unmatched to any gene: 6. Per the germline V gene, CDR1 is SGHRS and CDR2 is YFSETQ. The CDR3 DNA reads as TGCGCCAGCAGATCAAGCGGGGGGGTATACAATGAGCAGTTCTTC. This codes for CASRSSGGVYNEQFF. The full variable domain, in which reference TRBV5-1 and TRBJ2-1 provide the parts outside the CDR3, is KAGVTQTPRYLIKTRGQQVTLSCSPISGHRSVSWYQQTPGQGLQFLFEYFSETQRNKGNFPGRFSGRQFSNSRSEMNVSTLELGDSALYLCASRSSGGVYNEQFFGPGTRLTVL.

The rearrangement links TRBV7-6 to TRBJ2-3; D is undetermined. CDR3 length: 12 amino acids. Germline CDR1 SGHVS, CDR2 FNYEAQ. Trimming stripped 5 bases from V and 4 bases from J, with 7 bases between. CDR3 residues: CASSPVADTQYF. CDR3 coding DNA: TGTGCCAGCAGCCCAGTGGCAGATACGCAGTATTTT.

The V call is TRBV29-1, the J call TRBJ2-3, with D unclear. Germline-derived CDR1 and CDR2 are SQVTM and ANQGSEA. The V end lost 1 base, the J end lost 2 bases, and 4 bases lay between the germline ends. The CDR3 runs 12 residues. CDR3 bases: TGCAGCGTTGAAGGGAACACAGATACGCAGTATTTT. It translates to CSVEGNTDTQYF.

The J gene is TRBJ2-7, the V gene TRBV5-1; D call uncertain. Germline loops: CDR1 SGHRS, CDR2 YFSETQ. Trimming left V 1 base short and J 3 bases short, with 8 bases between. The CDR3 loop spans 13 amino acids. In DNA, the CDR3 is TGCGCCAGCAGCTTGTACGAATACTACGAGCAGTACTTC. Translating gives CASSLYEYYEQYF.

The chain joins TRBV12-3 or TRBV12-4 to TRBJ2-7; D is unresolved. The V gene lost 5 bases and the J gene lost 6 bases, with 11 bases spanning the gap. This CDR3 comprises 12 residues. CDR3 amino acids: CASSTRRGEQYF. The DNA for the CDR3 is TGTGCCAGCAGTACGCGACGCGGCGAGCAGTACTTC.

The sample holds a few counts of this clonotype. The chain employs TRBV12-3 or TRBV12-4 and TRBJ2-3; D remains unclear. The CDR3 runs to 12 residues. Trimming left V 3 bases short and J 6 bases short, with 7 bases between. CDR3: CASSFELDTQYF. CDR3 bases: TGTGCCAGCAGTTTTGAACTGGATACGCAGTATTTT.

V is TRBV20-1 and J is TRBJ2-7; D uncertain. The CDR3 extends over 11 amino acids. Deletions cut 0 bases from V and 5 bases from J, with 5 bases between. Germline V gene sequence: CDR1 DFQATT, CDR2 SNEGSKA (reference sequence). Here the CDR3 DNA reads TGCAGTGCTAGAGATCTGAACGAGCAGTACTTC. Protein: CSARDLNEQYF.

This chain uses TRBV29-1 with TRBJ2-1; D perhaps matches TRBD2 (5 bases). Per germline, CDR1 SQVTM and CDR2 ANQGSEA. The CDR3 is made up of 14 amino acids. V lost 7 bases and J lost 0, with 13 bases in between. The CDR3 is CSAPGSGSYNEQFF. CDR3 bases: TGCAGCGCCCCGGGGAGCGGCTCCTACAATGAGCAGTTCTTC.

This sequence joins TRBV20-1 and TRBJ2-5; 10 nucleotides agree with TRBD2. This CDR3 region has 16 residues. With 5 bases clipped from V and 1 base from J, the junction kept 10 bases outside the gene matches. Germline V gene data show CDR1 as DFQATT and CDR2 as SNEGSKA (reference sequence). CDR3 loop: CSARAAGGGIQETQYF. The DNA of the CDR3 is TGCAGTGCTCGAGCAGCGGGAGGGGGAATCCAAGAGACCCAGTACTTC.

V gene TRBV4-2 combines with J gene TRBJ2-3, with TRBD2 identical over 11 bases. The trim removed 1 base at V and 6 bases at J, leaving 9 bases unmatched. The CDR3 sequence is 17 residues long. The germline CDR1 and CDR2 sequences are LGHNA and YNFKEQ. CDR3 region: CASSQGDRLAGKDTQYF. CDR3 DNA sequence: TGTGCCAGCAGCCAAGGGGATCGACTAGCGGGGAAGGATACGCAGTATTTT.

V is TRBV5-1 and J is TRBJ2-3, with 10 bases that match TRBD2. CDR1 is SGHRS and CDR2 is YFSETQ in the germline V gene. The CDR3 totals 15 residues. Trimming took 2 bases from V and 4 from J; bases not matched to a gene: 4. As DNA, the CDR3 is TGCGCCAGCAGCTTAGCAGCGGGAGGGTCAGATACGCAGTATTTT. Translation gives CASSLAAGGSDTQYF.

The CDR3 sequence is CASSRGGGLDGNEQYF. In nucleotides, the CDR3 is TGTGCCAGCAGTCGCGGGGGAGGACTCGACGGGAACGAGCAGTACTTC. The rearrangement uses TRBV7-9 and TRBJ2-7; 7 nucleotides match TRBD2. The CDR3 totals 16 residues. CDR1 and CDR2 (germline): SEHNR, FQNEAQ (reference sequence). Trimming cost V 6 bases and J 5 bases; bases outside gene matches: 16.

This clonotype was seen a handful of times. The CDR3, as DNA: TGTGCCAGCAGTGAAGTGGACTATACGCAGTATTTT. This codes for CASSEVDYTQYF. This sequence joins TRBV2 and TRBJ2-3; weak D call: TRBD2 (5 bases). The CDR3 is 12 residues long. The V gene's germline CDR1 is SNHLY and CDR2 FYNNEI. V was pared by 1 base and J by 7 bases, with 6 bases between.

The chain employs TRBV10-1 and TRBJ2-4, with D unclear. CDR1 is WNHNN, CDR2 SYGVQD, per germline (reference sequence). This CDR3 has 17 amino acids. The germline V and J ends were trimmed by 11 bases and 3 bases, with 26 bases remaining between them. CDR3 region: CAPELGFGCVGKNIQYF. CDR3 coding DNA: TGCGCCCCCGAACTGGGTTTCGGTTGTGTGGGCAAAAACATTCAGTACTTC.

This clonotype was detected ten times or more. J is TRBJ2-5 and V is TRBV12-3 or TRBV12-4; D remains ambiguous. The CDR3 length is 12 residues. Trimming pared 4 bases from V and 1 base from J, leaving 4 bases between. CDR3 region: CASSYTQETQYF. In DNA, the CDR3 is TGTGCCAGCAGTTACACCCAAGAGACCCAGTACTTC.

This chain links TRBV20-1 with TRBJ2-1, with TRBD2 as a possible D gene (6 bases). The CDR3 length is 14 residues. Germline assignment: CDR1 DFQATT and CDR2 SNEGSKA (reference sequence). Trimming stripped 7 bases from V and 7 bases from J, with 20 bases between. Written as DNA, the CDR3 is TGCAGTGTCGAGTGGCGCGGGGCCGGGAATGAGCAGTTCTTC. Its translation is CSVEWRGAGNEQFF.

This clonotype occurred a few times. The chain couples TRBV20-1 to TRBJ2-1; D is unclear. The CDR3 has 16 amino acids. V was cut by 1 base and J by 0 bases, with 13 bases left in between. Germline lookup yields CDR1 DFQATT and CDR2 SNEGSKA (reference sequence). Written as DNA, the CDR3 is TGCAGTGCTAGAGTGAGGTCGACAAGCTCCTACAATGAGCAGTTCTTC. This gives the protein CSARVRSTSSYNEQFF.

This clonotype was seen ten or more times. The genes are TRBV5-1 and TRBJ1-1; 9 bases map to TRBD1. The CDR3 runs to 13 residues. Germline trimming cut 3 bases from V and 11 bases from J; bases unmatched to any gene: 8. Germline assignment: CDR1 SGHRS and CDR2 YFSETQ. CDR3 in amino acids: CASSWGQGSFAFF. The CDR3 region has the DNA TGCGCCAGCAGCTGGGGACAGGGAAGTTTTGCTTTCTTT.

The table lists this clonotype with a few counts. The rearrangement links TRBV19 to TRBJ2-1, with TRBD1 as a possible D gene (8 bases). This CDR3 is 14 amino acids long. Germline V gene data show CDR1 as LNHDA and CDR2 as SQIVND (reference sequence). The ends were cut back, 4 bases at V and 8 bases at J, with 15 bases in the middle. CDR3 residues: CASSTRTGRDEQFF. CDR3 in DNA: TGTGCCAGTAGTACGAGGACAGGGAGGGATGAGCAGTTCTTC.